This T cell receptor (beta chain) stems from a study of T cells and Merkel cell carcinoma outcomes (dated by TCRdb to between 2020 and 2021). For context, the study as a whole: The study examined the tumor T-cell repertoire together with T-cell density as predictors of clinical outcome in patients with Merkel cell carcinoma. Study-level results and caveats: T-cell repertoire features combined with T-cell density were reported to predict clinical outcomes in Merkel cell carcinoma patients.

Concerning this clone: No cognate antigen has been identified for it. No much larger clone is present one base from it, and per-base qualities are unavailable.

The CDR3 holds 13 amino acids from the cysteine to the phenylalanine. CDR3 DNA is the only sequence kept; it has 39 bases, read in frame from the first base. V lost 1 base and J lost 7 bases; the stretch between them is 11 bases long. Per the germline V gene, SGHVS is the CDR1 and FQNEAQ is the CDR2. The library was generated by the immunoSEQ multiplex PCR assay. TCRdb limited this immuneACCESS table to in-frame rearrangements with V and J called. A share of clones is missing; checked studies link under half to unresolved V genes, and the rest is unexplained. For this sample the table gives 9,000 to 15,000 clones, of which nearly 97% were detected only once. The ten largest clones add up to approximately 0.97% of the sample. Samples were obtained from patients with Merkel cell carcinoma.

This clonotype was obtained from a human donor with Merkel cell carcinoma. The chain joins TRBV7-8 to TRBJ2-7; 6 matching bases give a weak D call of TRBD2. The sample comprised tumor tissue from Merkel cell carcinoma. The DNA sequence follows: TGTGCCAGCAGCTTAGACGGCCGGGGGGAGCAGTACTTC. Its amino acids are CASSLDGRGEQYF.